The rows below give T cell receptor beta chains drawn from one sample of a study of response to subunit inactivated influenza vaccine. TCRdb re-derived calls from the RT-PCR reads in MiXCR, one entry per CDR3 protein. The data hold hundreds of thousands of distinct CDR3 sequences, with over 9% observed a single time. The sample was also reused in another study, on T cells expressing NK-cell markers.

The specimen was PBMCs from blood, collected on the day of vaccination. Receptor source: a man aged 50-59 years who received an inactivated influenza vaccine. Both conserved end residues are trimmed from each CDR3. Each record gives: CDR3 length, V gene, D gene, CDR3 protein. D genes are given only for firm matches.

11	TRBV29-1	NA	SVGQGINYGYT
10	TRBV20-1	NA	SARQGGQPQH
13	TRBV5-1	TRBD2	ASSKSGTGTDTQY
12	TRBV20-1	NA	SARELALRGEQF
11	TRBV2	NA	ASSGGGPDTQY
13	TRBV20-1	NA	SAPTYPSSTDTQY
12	TRBV6-5	NA	ASSYSGLGNEQF
11	TRBV6-1	TRBD1	ASRDRTFNEQF
13	TRBV7-2	NA	ASSSEVTTNRELF
12	TRBV12-5	TRBD2	ASCLAGGMNEQF
15	TRBV4-3	NA	ASSQVYIGRVSYEQY
12	TRBV7-6	TRBD2	ASSPGGGLDTQY
12	TRBV28	TRBD1	ASSRQGESYGYT
11	TRBV18	NA	ASSPQTENEQF
11	TRBV12-3/TRBV12-4	NA	ASSLGGLTEAF
15	TRBV28	TRBD1	ASSLWIVGTEGNIQY
15	TRBV7-9	TRBD1	ASSSRRGQGAYNEQF
12	TRBV14	TRBD1	ASSQANRGTEAF
10	TRBV4-1	NA	ASSHRSAKQF
12	TRBV28	NA	ASTFRGGTDTQY
13	TRBV5-5	TRBD1	ASSVDRGWPGELF
13	TRBV7-9	NA	ASSPLIGAGETQY
14	TRBV2	NA	ASSEYRDTSNYGYT
11	TRBV6-2/TRBV6-3	NA	ASKGGKSDEQY
12	TRBV6-2/TRBV6-3	NA	ASRHGEMNTEAF
13	TRBV7-9	NA	ASSLSYTTYNEQF
11	TRBV10-3	NA	AISEDRAYEQY